A single sample gave rise to the 5 T cell receptor beta chains below, sequenced in a study of T cell responses to AZD1222 COVID-19 vaccine. Measured with immunoSEQ multiplex PCR; TCRdb has only the in-frame clones, and not every one. This sample yields about 96,000 clones, of which 85% to 90% are seen a single time; under 30% belongs to the top ten. The source was peripheral blood, collected on day 0 of AZD1222 vaccination. Every receptor here comes from an adult in good health.

This clone was seen a single time. The gene calls are TRBV5-4 and TRBJ2-1; 13 bases are a match to TRBD2. CDR1 and CDR2 from the germline V gene are SGHNT and YYREEE (reference sequence). The J segment lost 0 bases and the V segment lost 3 bases, leaving 3 bases of the junction unmatched. This CDR3 is 17 amino acids long. This CDR3 is CASSSGLAGLSYNEQFF. The DNA of the CDR3 is TGTGCCAGCAGCTCGGGACTAGCGGGGCTCTCCTACAATGAGCAGTTCTTC.

V and J are TRBV7-2 and TRBJ2-7; 10 nucleotides match TRBD2. Germline V gene data show CDR1 as SGHTA and CDR2 as FQGNSA. This CDR3 has 15 residues. CDR3 amino acids: CATSRDLAGAYEQYF. The CDR3 DNA reads as TGTGCTACCTCCCGGGATCTAGCGGGAGCCTACGAGCAGTACTTC.

This clone was seen a handful of times. The V call is TRBV4-2, the J call TRBJ2-7, with D tentatively TRBD1 or TRBD2 (6 bases each). The CDR3 runs to 13 residues. The ends were cut back, 0 bases at V and 12 bases at J, with 15 bases in the middle. CDR1 and CDR2 (germline): LGHNA, YNFKEQ. The chain's CDR3 is CASSQETGGVPYF. The CDR3 region has the DNA TGTGCCAGCAGCCAAGAGACAGGCGGGGTACCGTACTTC.

This clone was observed a single time. The rearrangement joins TRBV5-5 to TRBJ2-7; D is unclear. V was clipped by 0 bases and J by 3 bases, with 7 bases between them. CDR3 length equals 13 residues. Germline CDR1 is SGHKS and CDR2 is YYEKEE (reference sequence). CDR3 in amino acids: CASSLGPYYEQYF. CDR3 bases: TGTGCCAGCAGCTTGGGGCCATACTACGAGCAGTACTTC. The variable domain in full, with the rest retrieved from reference TRBV5-5 and TRBJ2-7, is DAGVTQSPTHLIKTRGQQVTLRCSPISGHKSVSWYQQVLGQGPQFIFQYYEKEERGRGNFPDRFSARQFPNYSSELNVNALLLGDSALYLCASSLGPYYEQYFGPGTRLTVT.

The chain is built from TRBV4-3 and TRBJ2-2; D is undetermined. V gave up 6 bases and J gave up 3 bases, with 5 bases separating them. The germline CDR1 and CDR2 sequences are LGHNA and YSLEER. CDR3 length: 12 residues. Here the CDR3 DNA reads TGCGCCAGCAGGGCATACACCGGGGAGCTGTTTTTT. Protein sequence: CASRAYTGELFF.